What follows is one T cell receptor beta chain and its context. Antigen unknown. This CDR3 contains 13 residues. Trimming left V 5 bases short and J 5 bases short, with 11 bases between. Germline CDR1 and CDR2: MDHEN and SYDVKM. Blood replicates held 0.5 ug DNA, tumor or normal breast roughly 1.5 ug, two each. TCRdb keeps only in-frame clones here, not all; method: immunoSEQ multiplex PCR. The sample yields almost 55,000 clones, 85% to 95% seen once. The entry originates in a study of early stage breast cancer tumors. Study-wide background: Twelve of the 16 invasive tumors were ER+, PR+ and HER2-. Findings of the study overall: Tumors had roughly 2.3-fold higher T cell density and higher clonality than adjacent normal breast tissue. In about 85% of the 16 patients, blood comparison separated tumor from normal breast.

The chain links TRBV28 to TRBJ2-3, with D possibly being TRBD2 (6 bases). The sample taken for sequencing was blood. This TCR was recovered from a person aged 70 to 85 with breast cancer. In nucleotides, the CDR3 is TGTGCCAGCAGTAGCGGGTCGGAAGATACGCAGTATTTT. This codes for CASSSGSEDTQYF.